Listed below are T cell receptor beta chains from one sample, sequenced in a study of Ad26.COV2.S vaccination and SARS-CoV-2 variants. Profiled with immunoSEQ multiplex PCR; TCRdb holds only in-frame clones, not every one. The data hold fewer than 800,000 clones, with 89% observed a single time. This sample comprised peripheral blood, obtained in a trial of Ad26.COV2.S vaccine versus placebo. The receptor source for this set is a person aged 18-60 years who received the Ad26.COV2.S COVID-19 vaccine or a placebo. Both conserved end residues are part of each CDR3. A D gene is named only where the DNA matches it firmly.

>NA|TRBV24-1|TRBJ1-2
CATSDPNRERSYGYTF
TGTGCCACCAGTGACCCCAACAGGGAAAGGAGCTATGGCTACACCTTC
>NA|TRBV11-2|TRBJ2-5
CASSLDKETQYF
TGTGCCAGCAGCTTGGATAAAGAGACCCAGTACTTC
>NA|TRBV5-4|TRBJ2-5
CASSSQGRETQYF
TGTGCCAGCAGCTCACAGGGCCGGGAGACCCAGTACTTC
>NA|TRBV19|TRBJ2-2
CASSPWGTGELFF
TGTGCCAGTAGCCCTTGGGGCACCGGGGAGCTGTTTTTT
>NA|TRBV29-1|TRBJ1-2
CRAEGVEGYTF
TGCAGAGCCGAGGGGGTGGAGGGCTACACCTTC
>NA|TRBV7-2|TRBJ2-3
CASSPSGGSYDTQYF
TGTGCCAGCAGCCCCTCAGGAGGGAGTTACGATACGCAGTATTTT
>NA|TRBV7-2|TRBJ2-1
CASSLAGRGHEQFF
TGTGCCAGCAGCTTAGCCGGGAGGGGGCATGAGCAGTTCTTC
>NA|TRBV19|TRBJ2-6
CASSIGVGGTYSGANVLTF
TGTGCCAGTAGTATAGGAGTGGGCGGAACTTACTCTGGGGCCAACGTCCTGACTTTC
>NA|TRBV7-2|TRBJ2-7
CASSLGGRNLGEQYF
TGTGCCAGCAGCTTAGGTGGGCGGAACCTAGGGGAGCAGTACTTC
>NA|TRBV19|TRBJ1-6
CASTSDSFNSPLHF
TGTGCCAGTACCTCCGACAGTTTCAATTCACCCCTCCACTTT
>NA|TRBV20-1|TRBJ2-7
CSAIGPYEQYF
TGCAGTGCCATAGGGCCCTACGAGCAGTACTTC
>NA|TRBV5-4|TRBJ2-1
CASSRDGGQYNEQFF
TGTGCCAGCAGCCGGGACGGTGGACAGTACAATGAGCAGTTCTTC